These 27 T cell receptor beta chains share one sample of origin, sequenced in a study of T cell responses to AZD1222 COVID-19 vaccine. TCRdb keeps only in-frame clones here, not all; method: immunoSEQ multiplex PCR. The sample holds 90,000 to 95,000 clones, approximately 91% seen once. The sequencing here drew on peripheral blood, taken on day 0 of AZD1222 vaccination. The receptor source for this set is an adult in good health.

This chain links TRBV5-1 with TRBJ2-5, with TRBD2 identical over 8 bases. The CDR3 spans 13 residues. The V gene end was trimmed by 3 bases and the J gene end by 5 bases; junction bases not matched to a gene: 3. CDR1 is SGHRS, CDR2 YFSETQ, per germline. The CDR3, as DNA: TGCGCCAGCAGCTCCCGGACTAGCGAGACCCAGTACTTC. Its protein is CASSSRTSETQYF.

The CDR3 is CASSIDSLSYEQYF. The CDR3 region has the DNA TGTGCCAGTAGTATCGACAGTCTGTCCTACGAGCAGTACTTC. This sequence joins TRBV19 and TRBJ2-7; D might be TRBD1 (5 bases). V lost 3 bases to trimming and J lost 1 base, with 10 bases between them. The CDR3 length is 14 residues. Germline values: CDR1 LNHDA, CDR2 SQIVND (reference sequence).

This chain links TRBV2 with TRBJ1-2; 7 bases map to TRBD1. The germline V gene encodes CDR1 SNHLY and CDR2 FYNNEI. The CDR3 covers 14 residues. The V segment lost 3 bases and the J segment 7 bases; nucleotides outside the gene matches: 8. The CDR3 spells CASSEEGTAIGYTF. The CDR3 region has the DNA TGTGCCAGCAGTGAGGAGGGGACAGCTATTGGCTACACCTTC.

The V call is TRBV7-2, the J call TRBJ1-5; D possibly corresponds to TRBD1 (6 bases). Germline-derived CDR1 and CDR2 are SGHTA and FQGNSA. Trimming left V 5 bases short and J 4 bases short, with 15 bases between. CDR3 length: 15 residues. The DNA for the CDR3 is TGTGCCAGCAGCCATTGGGGGGCACCAAATCAGCCCCAGCATTTT. It codes for CASSHWGAPNQPQHF. The complete variable domain, with remaining parts taken from reference TRBV7-2 and TRBJ1-5, reads GAGVSQSPSNKVTEKGKDVELRCDPISGHTALYWYRQSLGQGLEFLIYFQGNSAPDKSGLPSDRFSAERTGGSVSTLTIQRTQQEDSAVYLCASSHWGAPNQPQHFGDGTRLSIL.

The V call is TRBV7-9, the J call TRBJ1-1; D is ambiguous. CDR3 length equals 16 residues. Per the germline V gene, CDR1 is SEHNR and CDR2 is FQNEAQ (reference sequence). Trimming removed 1 base at V and 5 bases at J, with 17 bases between. In DNA form, the CDR3 reads TGTGCCAGCAGCTTAGGGAGTGTGAGAGTAGGAACTGAAGCTTTCTTT. This sequence encodes CASSLGSVRVGTEAFF.

The chain joins TRBV28 to TRBJ2-6; D gene ambiguous. Germline loops: CDR1 MDHEN, CDR2 SYDVKM. The ends were cut back, 6 bases at V and 1 base at J, with 7 bases in the middle. The CDR3 spans 14 residues. CDR3 protein: CASSSGSGANVLTF. CDR3 bases: TGTGCCAGCAGCTCCGGTTCTGGGGCCAACGTCCTGACTTTC. Complete variable domain (other parts from reference TRBV28 and TRBJ2-6): DVKVTQSSRYLVKRTGEKVFLECVQDMDHENMFWYRQDPGLGLRLIYFSYDVKMKEKGDIPEGYSVSREKKERFSLILESASTNQTSMYLCASSSGSGANVLTFGAGSRLTVL.

This clone was detected a few times. This chain joins TRBV7-8 and TRBJ1-1; TRBD1 matches 7 bases. Trimming took 5 bases from V and 5 from J; bases not matched to a gene: 8. The CDR3 consists of 14 residues. Germline CDR1 reads SGHVS; CDR2 reads FQNEAQ. The CDR3 DNA follows: TGTGCCAGCAGCCCGCGGGAGGGGGCAACTGAAGCTTTCTTT. Translated, it gives CASSPREGATEAFF.

CDR3 nucleotide sequence: TGCGCCAGCAGTCCCATTCTTGAGAGTGAAGCTTTCTTT. Translated: CASSPILESEAFF. The chain is built from TRBV5-1 and TRBJ1-1; D uncertain. The germline gives CDR1 SGHRS, CDR2 YFSETQ. The V and J ends lost 5 bases and 7 bases respectively, with 15 bases between them. The CDR3 runs 13 residues.

The rearrangement links TRBV4-3 to TRBJ1-2, with 8 nucleotides matching TRBD1. CDR3 length: 13 residues. Germline trimming cut 5 bases from V and 7 bases from J; bases unmatched to any gene: 6. Germline loops: CDR1 LGHNA, CDR2 YSLEER. The CDR3 region is CASSGTGASGYTF. The DNA of the CDR3 is TGCGCCAGCAGCGGGACAGGCGCCTCTGGCTACACCTTC.

This chain uses TRBV5-1 with TRBJ2-7; D unresolved. Trimming shortened V by 2 bases and J by 2 bases, and 11 bases separated the two germline ends. Per the germline V gene, CDR1 is SGHRS and CDR2 is YFSETQ. There are 14 residues in the CDR3. The CDR3 DNA reads as TGCGCCAGCAGCTTAGGCAGCAACACCTACGAGCAGTACTTC. It is translated as CASSLGSNTYEQYF.

This clone was seen only a few times. The chain couples TRBV18 to TRBJ2-3; TRBD1 matches at 8 bases. Unmatched junction bases numbered 8, after V lost 3 bases and J lost 3 bases. The CDR3 contains 16 residues. Germline V lookup: CDR1 KGHSH, CDR2 LQKENI. This CDR3 is CASSPQGAWGTDTQYF. CDR3 DNA sequence: TGTGCCAGCTCACCCCAGGGGGCATGGGGGACAGATACGCAGTATTTT.

The gene calls are TRBV10-3 and TRBJ1-5; D is undetermined. Germline CDR1 ENHRY, CDR2 SYGVKD. This CDR3 contains 13 residues. V lost 11 bases, J lost 2 bases, and 13 bases lay in between. The CDR3 coding sequence is TGTGCCTCCACGCGGGGAGGCAATCAGCCCCAGCATTTT. Residues: CASTRGGNQPQHF.

The chain employs TRBV19 and TRBJ1-2; D remains ambiguous. V lost 4 bases, J lost 1 base, and 4 bases lay in between. The CDR3 consists of 12 residues. Germline CDR1 is LNHDA and CDR2 is SQIVND (reference sequence). The DNA for the CDR3 is TGTGCCAGTAGTAAGGTTAACTATGGCTACACCTTC. Its translation is CASSKVNYGYTF. Based on the CDR3 plus reference TRBV19 and TRBJ1-2, the full variable domain is DGGITQSPKYLFRKEGQNVTLSCEQNLNHDAMYWYRQDPGQGLRLIYYSQIVNDFQKGDIAEGYSVSREKKESFPLTVTSAQKNPTAFYLCASSKVNYGYTFGSGTRLTVV.

This clone has just one count. The chain has TRBV7-2 and TRBJ1-5, with a weak D call TRBD1 (5 bases). Per germline, CDR1 SGHTA and CDR2 FQGNSA. The CDR3 spans 12 residues. V lost 3 bases and J 7 bases, leaving 7 bases between the germline ends. The CDR3 DNA follows: TGTGCCAGCAGCTTGCGGGGCCAGCCCCAGCATTTT. Its translation: CASSLRGQPQHF. Full variable domain (rest looked up from reference TRBV7-2 and TRBJ1-5): GAGVSQSPSNKVTEKGKDVELRCDPISGHTALYWYRQSLGQGLEFLIYFQGNSAPDKSGLPSDRFSAERTGGSVSTLTIQRTQQEDSAVYLCASSLRGQPQHFGDGTRLSIL.

This chain connects TRBV6-5 to TRBJ1-2; D remains ambiguous. Germline V CDR1 and CDR2: MNHEY, SVGAGI. This CDR3 contains 16 residues. V shed 2 bases and J shed 4 bases, with 17 bases lying between them. The CDR3 is CASSYSGPPHGYGYTF. CDR3 bases: TGTGCCAGCAGTTACAGTGGTCCGCCTCATGGCTATGGCTACACCTTC.

The chain uses TRBV6-2 or TRBV6-3 and TRBJ2-7; D is perhaps TRBD2 (6 bases). Germline CDR1 and CDR2: MNHEY and SVGEGT. The V and J ends lost 2 bases and 3 bases respectively, with 20 bases between them. The CDR3 is made up of 17 amino acids. CDR3 coding DNA: TGTGCCAGCAGTTACCCCTCAGCTGGACTAACAAACTACGAGCAGTACTTC. Its translation: CASSYPSAGLTNYEQYF.

There are a few counts of this clone. CDR3 protein: CASSVRGLAGVNTGELFF. DNA for the CDR3: TGTGCCAGTAGTGTTCGCGGACTAGCGGGGGTGAACACCGGGGAGCTGTTTTTT. The chain combines TRBV19 with TRBJ2-2; 13 positions agree with TRBD2. The CDR3 extends over 18 amino acids. Germline V gene data show CDR1 as LNHDA and CDR2 as SQIVND (reference sequence). With 5 bases clipped from V and 1 base from J, the junction kept 7 bases outside the gene matches.

The rearrangement links TRBV7-8 to TRBJ2-7; D unresolved. The CDR3 is 14 residues long. CDR1 and CDR2 from the germline V gene are SGHVS and FQNEAQ. Trimming pared 0 bases from V and 0 bases from J, leaving 6 bases between. This chain's CDR3 is CASSLAESSYEQYF. The DNA for the CDR3 is TGTGCCAGCAGCTTAGCCGAGAGCTCCTACGAGCAGTACTTC.

This chain joins TRBV24-1 and TRBJ1-1; D not certain. The V gene's germline CDR1 is KGHDR and CDR2 SFDVKD. Deletions cut 3 bases from V and 3 bases from J, with 10 bases between. The CDR3 spans 14 residues. CDR3 in amino acids: CATSDPDPDTEAFF. CDR3 nucleotides: TGTGCCACCAGTGATCCCGACCCGGACACTGAAGCTTTCTTT.

The chain recombines TRBV14 with TRBJ2-7; D remains ambiguous. In germline, CDR1 is SGHDN, CDR2 FVKESK. The CDR3 has 12 amino acids. V shed 0 bases and J shed 3 bases, with 3 bases lying between them. The CDR3 reads CASSQDNYEQYF. CDR3 sequence (DNA): TGTGCCAGCAGCCAAGATAACTACGAGCAGTACTTC.

The rearrangement joins TRBV5-5 to TRBJ2-5; unclear D gene. V was pared by 0 bases and J by 5 bases, with 5 bases between. Germline V lookup: CDR1 SGHKS, CDR2 YYEKEE (reference sequence). This CDR3 contains 12 residues. CDR3 region: CASSLVGETQYF. The CDR3 DNA reads as TGTGCCAGCAGCTTGGTCGGGGAGACCCAGTACTTC.

The chain recombines TRBV6-5 with TRBJ1-4, with 7 bases matching TRBD1. This CDR3 comprises 15 residues. The germline gives CDR1 MNHEY, CDR2 SVGAGI. V lost 6 bases, J lost 0 bases, and 4 bases stayed unmatched. CDR3: CASSRGGPTNEKLFF. CDR3 in DNA: TGTGCCAGCAGCCGAGGGGGCCCAACTAATGAAAAACTGTTTTTT.

This chain connects TRBV7-9 to TRBJ2-7, with 7 bases identical to TRBD1. V shed 5 bases, J shed 9 bases, and the junction held 7 bases outside the gene matches. Germline V CDR1 and CDR2: SEHNR, FQNEAQ (reference sequence). The CDR3 contains 12 residues. Written as DNA, the CDR3 is TGTGCCAGCAGCCTAGGGACAGAGGGGCAGTACTTC. The encoded protein is CASSLGTEGQYF.

The chain uses TRBV9 and TRBJ2-1; no definite D call. CDR1 is SGDLS, CDR2 YYNGEE, per germline. The CDR3 runs 13 residues. V was cut by 3 bases and J by 4 bases, with 8 bases left in between. DNA of the CDR3: TGTGCCAGCAGCGCCCGCACGTACAATGAGCAGTTCTTC. Encoded protein: CASSARTYNEQFF. The full variable domain, its missing parts supplied by reference TRBV9 and TRBJ2-1, is DSGVTQTPKHLITATGQRVTLRCSPRSGDLSVYWYQQSLDQGLQFLIQYYNGEERAKGNILERFSAQQFPDLHSELNLSSLELGDSALYFCASSARTYNEQFFGPGTRLTVL.

This clone occurred once. V and J are TRBV14 and TRBJ1-1; D is possibly TRBD1 (6 bases). The CDR3 is 13 residues long. V was clipped by 3 bases and J by 6 bases, with 11 bases between them. CDR1 is SGHDN, CDR2 FVKESK, per germline. The CDR3 bases are TGTGCCAGCAGCCAGGGGGCGGTTGCTGAAGCTTTCTTT. Its protein is CASSQGAVAEAFF. The full variable domain, its missing parts supplied by reference TRBV14 and TRBJ1-1, is EAGVTQFPSHSVIEKGQTVTLRCDPISGHDNLYWYRRVMGKEIKFLLHFVKESKQDESGMPNNRFLAERTGGTYSTLKVQPAELEDSGVYFCASSQGAVAEAFFGQGTRLTVV.

The chain couples TRBV7-8 to TRBJ1-6; TRBD1 matches at 7 bases. The trim removed 5 bases at V and 5 bases at J, leaving 6 bases unmatched. CDR1 is SGHVS and CDR2 is FQNEAQ in the germline V gene. The CDR3 is 15 amino acids. The CDR3 coding sequence is TGTGCCAGCAGCGTATTACAGGGGAATAATTCACCCCTCCACTTT. It is translated as CASSVLQGNNSPLHF.

The CDR3 loop is CASSATGAVYEQYF. The CDR3 DNA follows: TGTGCCAGCAGCGCGACAGGGGCTGTATACGAGCAGTACTTC. The chain recombines TRBV11-2 with TRBJ2-7; 8 nucleotides line up with TRBD1. This CDR3 contains 14 residues. J gave up 4 bases and V 5 bases, and 7 bases lay outside the gene matches. CDR1 is SGHAT, CDR2 FQNNGV, per germline.